This paragraph reports one T cell receptor beta chain. This CDR3 contains 13 residues. Trimming removed 2 bases from V and 7 bases from J; junction bases left unmatched: 1. The sample is drawn from a study of blood T cell repertoires in COVID-19. Study-level information: Nucleic acid was either cDNA or gDNA, and it came from T cells, B-cell-depleted T cells, or PBMCs.

The assay was immunoSEQ multiplex PCR, and TCRdb's table has in-frame clones only and misses some. The table includes 90,000 to 120,000 clones, more than 70% detected once. This receptor was obtained from a human donor in a cohort sampled during active COVID-19. The rearrangement joins TRBV12-3 or TRBV12-4 to TRBJ1-5; 8 nucleotides agree with TRBD1. The sample was peripheral blood. Written as DNA, the CDR3 is TGTGCCAGCAGTTTAAACAGGGGGCAGCCCCAGCATTTT. Its translation is CASSLNRGQPQHF.